In its sample, the clone carrying this TCR beta chain was seen many times. Its target is unknown. This entry belongs to a study of T-cell reconstitution after alpha-beta-depleted transplantation in children. Overall study results and limits: Alpha-beta T cells about two months after transplant reportedly derived from several hundred expanded graft clones.

Molecular barcoding with unique molecular identifiers was used for the TCRbeta library. Via MiXCR, TCRdb re-called the PCR reads, giving one row per CDR3 protein. The sample carries 130,000 to 150,000 distinct CDR3 sequences, more than 8% recorded once. This CDR3 spans 14 amino acids. V lost 6 bases and J 0 bases, leaving 12 bases between the germline ends. Germline CDR1 MNHEY, CDR2 SMNVEV (reference sequence). V is TRBV27 and J is TRBJ2-7; no definite D call. This sample comprised PBMCs, mostly from graft donor cells, obtained 180 days after TCRalphabeta/CD19-depleted stem cell transplant. This sequence was found in a female patient between 2 and 15 years old who had a stem cell transplant for congenital amegakaryocytic thrombocytopenia, so the T cells may come from the graft donor. The CDR3 loop is CASRSLKSSYEQYF. The DNA for the CDR3 is TGTGCCAGCAGATCACTAAAAAGCTCCTACGAGCAGTACTTC.